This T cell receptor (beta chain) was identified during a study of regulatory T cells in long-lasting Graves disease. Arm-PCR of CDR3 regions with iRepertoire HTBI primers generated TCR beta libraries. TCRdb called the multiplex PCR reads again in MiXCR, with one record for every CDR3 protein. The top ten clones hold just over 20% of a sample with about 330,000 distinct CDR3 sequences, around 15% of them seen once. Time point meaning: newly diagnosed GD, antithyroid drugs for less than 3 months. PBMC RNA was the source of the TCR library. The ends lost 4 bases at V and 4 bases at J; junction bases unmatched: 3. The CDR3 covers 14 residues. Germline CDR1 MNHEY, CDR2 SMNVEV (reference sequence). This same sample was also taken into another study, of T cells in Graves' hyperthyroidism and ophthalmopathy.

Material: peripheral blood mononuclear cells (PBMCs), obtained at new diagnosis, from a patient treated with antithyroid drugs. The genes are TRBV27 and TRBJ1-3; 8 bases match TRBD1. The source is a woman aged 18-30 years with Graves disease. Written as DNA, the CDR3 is TGTGCCAGCAGTTCGGACAGGGTGGGAAACACCATATATTTT. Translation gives CASSSDRVGNTIYF.